The present T cell receptor beta chain was sequenced within a study of chemoradiotherapy in HPV16-positive cancers. In germline, CDR1 is MRHNA, CDR2 SNTAGT. Deletions cut 2 bases from V and 3 bases from J, with 16 bases between. CDR3 length: 16 residues. Generated by immunoSEQ multiplex PCR, the TCRdb table keeps only in-frame clones and is missing some. The sample includes about 53,000 clones, under 95% seen only once; the top ten take 2.5% to 4%. This chain joins TRBV6-4 and TRBJ2-5; D perhaps matches TRBD2 (5 bases). This clonotype originated in a human donor with HPV-associated anogenital cancer. The starting material was blood, obtained from a patient who underwent chemoradiotherapy. The DNA of the CDR3 is TGTGCCAGCAGTGACACACTAGGAAAGGGAGAAGAGACCCAGTACTTC. Encoded protein: CASSDTLGKGEETQYF.